This record looks at one T cell receptor beta chain sequence and its context. This entry belongs to a study of blood T cell repertoires in COVID-19. Study in general: Acute-phase and convalescent COVID-19 samples originated in the United States, Italy and Spain.

CDR1 and CDR2 (germline): MDHEN, SYDVKM. Trimming removed 3 bases from V and 8 bases from J, with 7 bases in between. The CDR3 loop spans 11 amino acids. Original methodology: The authors estimated nucleated cell counts from reference gene primer amplification. Produced via immunoSEQ multiplex PCR; TCRdb's table is partial and in-frame only. V and J calls and clone size come straight from that table; D and trimming were deduced from the DNA. The data contain about 190,000 clones, less than 80% of them seen just once; the ten biggest clones take up around 12%. This receptor was identified in a woman in her forties or fifties with acute or convalescent COVID-19. The rearrangement joins TRBV28 to TRBJ1-2; D is perhaps TRBD1 (6 bases). Input material: peripheral blood. DNA of the CDR3: TGTGCCAGCAGTTTGACAGGCGGCTACACCTTC. Translated, it gives CASSLTGGYTF.